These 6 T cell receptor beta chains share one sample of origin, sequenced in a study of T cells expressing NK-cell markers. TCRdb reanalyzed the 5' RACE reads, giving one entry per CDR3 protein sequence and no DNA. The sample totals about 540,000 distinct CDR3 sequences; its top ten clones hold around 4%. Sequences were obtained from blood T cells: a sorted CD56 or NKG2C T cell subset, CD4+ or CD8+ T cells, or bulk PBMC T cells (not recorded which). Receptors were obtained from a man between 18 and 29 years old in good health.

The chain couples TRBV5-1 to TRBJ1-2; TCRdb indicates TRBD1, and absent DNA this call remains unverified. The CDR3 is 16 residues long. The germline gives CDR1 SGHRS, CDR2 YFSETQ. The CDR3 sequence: CASSLETGSSLYGYTF.

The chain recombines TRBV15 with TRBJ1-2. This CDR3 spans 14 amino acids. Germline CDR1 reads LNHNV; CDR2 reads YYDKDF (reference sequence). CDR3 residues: CATSRVTDSYGYTF.

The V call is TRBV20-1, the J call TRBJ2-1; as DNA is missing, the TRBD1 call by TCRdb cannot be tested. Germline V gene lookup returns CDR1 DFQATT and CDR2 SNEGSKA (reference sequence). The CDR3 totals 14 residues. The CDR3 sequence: CSARKGQFYNEQFF.

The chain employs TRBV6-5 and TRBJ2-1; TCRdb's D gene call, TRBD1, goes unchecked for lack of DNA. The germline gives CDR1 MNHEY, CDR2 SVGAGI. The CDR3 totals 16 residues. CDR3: CASSYSLSGAYNEQFF.

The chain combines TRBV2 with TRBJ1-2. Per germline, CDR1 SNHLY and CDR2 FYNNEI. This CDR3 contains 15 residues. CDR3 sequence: CASSSNTPANYGYTF.

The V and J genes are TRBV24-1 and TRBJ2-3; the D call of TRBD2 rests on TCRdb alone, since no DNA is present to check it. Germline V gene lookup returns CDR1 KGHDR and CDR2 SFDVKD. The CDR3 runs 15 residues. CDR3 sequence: CATSPSGRTTDTQYF.